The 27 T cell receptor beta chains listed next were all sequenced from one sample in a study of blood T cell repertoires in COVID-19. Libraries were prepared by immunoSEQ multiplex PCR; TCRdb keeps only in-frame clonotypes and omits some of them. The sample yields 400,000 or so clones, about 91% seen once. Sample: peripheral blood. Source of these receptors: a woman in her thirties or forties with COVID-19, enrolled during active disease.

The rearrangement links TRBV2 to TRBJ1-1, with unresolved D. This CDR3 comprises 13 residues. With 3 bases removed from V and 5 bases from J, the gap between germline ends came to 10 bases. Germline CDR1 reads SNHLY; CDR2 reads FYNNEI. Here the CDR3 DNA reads TGTGCCAGCAGTGATCGGGGTAGGACTGAAGCTTTCTTT. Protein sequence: CASSDRGRTEAFF.

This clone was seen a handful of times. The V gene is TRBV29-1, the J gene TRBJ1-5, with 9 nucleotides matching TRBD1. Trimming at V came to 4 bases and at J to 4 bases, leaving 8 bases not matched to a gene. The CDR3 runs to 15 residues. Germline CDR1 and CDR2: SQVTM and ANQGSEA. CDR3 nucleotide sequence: TGCAGCGTTGCCTCCGGGACAGGGCGGAATCAGCCCCAGCATTTT. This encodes CSVASGTGRNQPQHF.

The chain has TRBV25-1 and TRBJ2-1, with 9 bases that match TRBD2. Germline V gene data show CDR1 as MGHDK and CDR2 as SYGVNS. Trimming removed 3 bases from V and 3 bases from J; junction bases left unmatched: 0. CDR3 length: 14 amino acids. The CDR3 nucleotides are TGTGCCAGCAGTGAGACTAGCGGCTACAATGAGCAGTTCTTC. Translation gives CASSETSGYNEQFF.

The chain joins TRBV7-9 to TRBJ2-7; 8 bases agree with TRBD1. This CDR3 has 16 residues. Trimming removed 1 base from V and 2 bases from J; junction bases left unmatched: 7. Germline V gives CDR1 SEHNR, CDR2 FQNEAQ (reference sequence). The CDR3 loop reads CASSLGRGQATYEQYF. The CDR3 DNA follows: TGTGCCAGCAGCTTAGGTAGGGGACAGGCCACCTACGAGCAGTACTTC.

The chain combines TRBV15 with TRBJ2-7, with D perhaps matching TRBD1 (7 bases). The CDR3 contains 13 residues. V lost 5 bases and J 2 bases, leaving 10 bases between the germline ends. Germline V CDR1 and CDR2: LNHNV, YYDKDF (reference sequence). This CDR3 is CATSGGTAYEQYF. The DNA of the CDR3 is TGTGCCACCAGCGGCGGGACAGCCTACGAGCAGTACTTC.

CDR3 region: CATSDSGTVAKNIQYF. In DNA, the CDR3 is TGTGCCACCAGTGATTCCGGGACAGTAGCCAAAAACATTCAGTACTTC. The gene calls are TRBV24-1 and TRBJ2-4; TRBD1 agrees at 7 bases. The CDR3 runs to 16 residues. Germline V CDR1 and CDR2: KGHDR, SFDVKD. J gave up 0 bases and V 2 bases, and 3 bases lay outside the gene matches.

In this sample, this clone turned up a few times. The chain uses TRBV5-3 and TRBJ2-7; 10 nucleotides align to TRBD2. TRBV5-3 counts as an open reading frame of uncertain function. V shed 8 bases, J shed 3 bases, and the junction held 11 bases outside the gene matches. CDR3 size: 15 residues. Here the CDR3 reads CASSRRTSGDYEQYF. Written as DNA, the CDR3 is TGTGCCAGCTCCCGGAGGACTAGCGGCGACTACGAGCAGTACTTC.

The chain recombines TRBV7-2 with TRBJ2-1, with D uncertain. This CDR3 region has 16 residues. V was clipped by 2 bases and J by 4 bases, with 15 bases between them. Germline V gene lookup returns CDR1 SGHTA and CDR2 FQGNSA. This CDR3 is CASSLKRQRAYNEQFF. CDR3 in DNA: TGTGCCAGCAGCTTAAAGAGGCAGAGAGCTTACAATGAGCAGTTCTTC.

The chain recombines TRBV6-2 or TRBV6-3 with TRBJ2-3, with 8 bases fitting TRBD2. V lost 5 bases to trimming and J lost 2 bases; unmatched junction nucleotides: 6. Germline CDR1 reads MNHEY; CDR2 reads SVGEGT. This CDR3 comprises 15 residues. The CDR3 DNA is TGTGCCAGCAGTGCCGGGACTAGATCCACAGATACGCAGTATTTT. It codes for CASSAGTRSTDTQYF.

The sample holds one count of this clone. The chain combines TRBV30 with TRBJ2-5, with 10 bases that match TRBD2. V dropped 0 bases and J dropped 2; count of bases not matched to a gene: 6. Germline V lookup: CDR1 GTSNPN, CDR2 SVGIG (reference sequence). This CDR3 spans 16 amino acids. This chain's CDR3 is CAWSVRAGGFQETQYF. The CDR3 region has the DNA TGTGCCTGGAGTGTTAGAGCGGGGGGGTTTCAAGAGACCCAGTACTTC. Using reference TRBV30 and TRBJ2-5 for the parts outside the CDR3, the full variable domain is SQTIHQWPATLVQPVGSPLSLECTVEGTSNPNLYWYRQAAGRGLQLLFYSVGIGQISSEVPQNLSASRPQDRQFILSSKKLLLSDSGFYLCAWSVRAGGFQETQYFGPGTRLLVL.

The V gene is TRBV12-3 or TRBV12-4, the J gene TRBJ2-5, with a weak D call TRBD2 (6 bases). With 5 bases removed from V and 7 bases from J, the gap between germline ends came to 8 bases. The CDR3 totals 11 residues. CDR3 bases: TGTGCCAGCAGTCTCGGGGGGACCCAGTACTTC. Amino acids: CASSLGGTQYF.

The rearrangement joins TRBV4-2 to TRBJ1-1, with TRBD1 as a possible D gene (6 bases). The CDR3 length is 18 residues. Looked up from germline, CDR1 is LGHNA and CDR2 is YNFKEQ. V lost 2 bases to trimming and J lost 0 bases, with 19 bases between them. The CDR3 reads CASSQRGFGTPMNTEAFF. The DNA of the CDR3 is TGTGCCAGCAGCCAAAGGGGTTTCGGGACACCTATGAACACTGAAGCTTTCTTT.

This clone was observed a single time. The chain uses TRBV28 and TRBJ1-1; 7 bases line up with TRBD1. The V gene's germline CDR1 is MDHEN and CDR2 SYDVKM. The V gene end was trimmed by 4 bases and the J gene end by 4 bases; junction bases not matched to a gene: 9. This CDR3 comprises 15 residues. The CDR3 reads CASSSRNRGSTEAFF. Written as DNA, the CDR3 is TGTGCCAGCAGTTCTCGTAACAGGGGTAGCACTGAAGCTTTCTTT.

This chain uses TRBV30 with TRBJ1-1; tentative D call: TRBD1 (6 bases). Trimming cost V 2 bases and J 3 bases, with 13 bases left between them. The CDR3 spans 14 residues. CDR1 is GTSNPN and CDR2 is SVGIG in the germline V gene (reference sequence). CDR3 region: CAWSYRQADTEAFF. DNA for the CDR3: TGTGCCTGGAGTTACCGACAGGCGGACACTGAAGCTTTCTTT.

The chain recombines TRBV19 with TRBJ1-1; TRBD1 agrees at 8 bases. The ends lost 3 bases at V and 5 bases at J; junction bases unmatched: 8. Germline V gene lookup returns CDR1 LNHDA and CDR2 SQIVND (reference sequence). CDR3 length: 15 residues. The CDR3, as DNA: TGTGCCAGTAGTATGGACAGGGACCCGCAAACTGAAGCTTTCTTT. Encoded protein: CASSMDRDPQTEAFF. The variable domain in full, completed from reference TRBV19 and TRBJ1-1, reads DGGITQSPKYLFRKEGQNVTLSCEQNLNHDAMYWYRQDPGQGLRLIYYSQIVNDFQKGDIAEGYSVSREKKESFPLTVTSAQKNPTAFYLCASSMDRDPQTEAFFGQGTRLTVV.

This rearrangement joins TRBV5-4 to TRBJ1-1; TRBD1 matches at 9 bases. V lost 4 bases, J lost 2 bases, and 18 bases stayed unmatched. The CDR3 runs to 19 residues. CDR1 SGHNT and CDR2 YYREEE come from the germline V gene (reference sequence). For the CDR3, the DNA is TGTGCCAGCAGCCCAAAACCCACAGGGGGCGTTTTCCGAAACACTGAAGCTTTCTTT. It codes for CASSPKPTGGVFRNTEAFF. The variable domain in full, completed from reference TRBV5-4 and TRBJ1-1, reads ETGVTQSPTHLIKTRGQQVTLRCSSQSGHNTVSWYQQALGQGPQFIFQYYREEENGRGNFPPRFSGLQFPNYSSELNVNALELDDSALYLCASSPKPTGGVFRNTEAFFGQGTRLTVV.

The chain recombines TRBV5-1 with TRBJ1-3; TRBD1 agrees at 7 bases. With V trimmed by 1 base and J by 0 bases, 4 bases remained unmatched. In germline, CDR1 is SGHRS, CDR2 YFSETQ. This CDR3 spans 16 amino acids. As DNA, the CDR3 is TGCGCCAGCAGCTTGTCAGGGGGAGACTCTGGAAACACCATATATTTT. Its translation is CASSLSGGDSGNTIYF.

The CDR3 loop reads CASSRTGGSYNEQFF. CDR3 in DNA: TGTGCCAGCAGCCGGACAGGGGGTTCCTACAATGAGCAGTTCTTC. V gene TRBV3-1 (or the pseudogene TRBV3-2) combines with J gene TRBJ2-1, with TRBD1 matching over 10 bases. V lost 4 bases, J lost 1 base, and 1 base stayed unmatched. There are 15 residues in the CDR3. Germline V gives CDR1 LGHDT, CDR2 YNNKEL (reference sequence).

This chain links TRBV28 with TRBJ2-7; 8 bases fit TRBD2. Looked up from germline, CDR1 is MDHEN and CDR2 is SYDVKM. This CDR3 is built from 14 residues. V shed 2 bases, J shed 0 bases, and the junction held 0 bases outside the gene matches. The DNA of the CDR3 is TGTGCCAGCAGTTTAGCGGGAGGCTCCTACGAGCAGTACTTC. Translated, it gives CASSLAGGSYEQYF.

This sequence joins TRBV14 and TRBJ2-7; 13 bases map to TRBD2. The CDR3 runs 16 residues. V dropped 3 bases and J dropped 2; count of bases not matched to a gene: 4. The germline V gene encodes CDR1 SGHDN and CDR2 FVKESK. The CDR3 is CASSHPGLAGPYEQYF. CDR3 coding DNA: TGTGCCAGCAGCCACCCGGGACTAGCGGGACCCTACGAGCAGTACTTC.

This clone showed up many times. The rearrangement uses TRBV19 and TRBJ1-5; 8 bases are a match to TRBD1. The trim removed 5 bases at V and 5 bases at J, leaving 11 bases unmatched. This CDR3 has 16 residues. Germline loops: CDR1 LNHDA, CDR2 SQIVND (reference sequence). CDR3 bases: TGTGCCAGTAGTGATACAGGGGGTCGGTTGGATCAGCCCCAGCATTTT. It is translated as CASSDTGGRLDQPQHF.

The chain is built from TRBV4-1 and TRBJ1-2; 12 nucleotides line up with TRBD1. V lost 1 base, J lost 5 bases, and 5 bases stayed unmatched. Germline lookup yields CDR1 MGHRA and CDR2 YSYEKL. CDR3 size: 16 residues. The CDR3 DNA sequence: TGCGCCAGCAGCCAAGGGGGACAGGGGGCTTATTATGGCTACACCTTC. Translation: CASSQGGQGAYYGYTF.

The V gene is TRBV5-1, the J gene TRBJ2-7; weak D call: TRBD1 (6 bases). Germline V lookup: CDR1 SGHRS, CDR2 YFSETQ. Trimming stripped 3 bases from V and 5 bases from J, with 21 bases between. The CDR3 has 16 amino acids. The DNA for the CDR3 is TGCGCCAGCAGCTGGGGGCTGAGGCAGGGTGGAAACGAGCAGTACTTC. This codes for CASSWGLRQGGNEQYF.

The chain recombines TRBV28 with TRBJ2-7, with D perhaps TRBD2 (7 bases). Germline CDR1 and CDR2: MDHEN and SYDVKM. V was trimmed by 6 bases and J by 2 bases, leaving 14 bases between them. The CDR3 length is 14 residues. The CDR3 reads CASRNRGGAYEQYF. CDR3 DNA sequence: TGTGCCAGCAGAAATAGAGGGGGGGCCTACGAGCAGTACTTC.

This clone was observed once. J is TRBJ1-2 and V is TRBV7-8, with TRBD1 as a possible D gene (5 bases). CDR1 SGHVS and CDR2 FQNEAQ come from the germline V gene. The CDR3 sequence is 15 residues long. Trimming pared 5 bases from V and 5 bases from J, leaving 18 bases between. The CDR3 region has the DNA TGTGCCAGCAGCAACCGACAGATCAAGGAATATGGCTACACCTTC. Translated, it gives CASSNRQIKEYGYTF.

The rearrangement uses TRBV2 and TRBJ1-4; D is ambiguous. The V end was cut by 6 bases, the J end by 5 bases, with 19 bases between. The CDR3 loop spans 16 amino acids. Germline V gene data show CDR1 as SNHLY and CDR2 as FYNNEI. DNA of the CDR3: TGTGCCAGCAGGGCGGGTTGGAGGCCGGCGAATGAAAAACTGTTTTTT. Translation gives CASRAGWRPANEKLFF. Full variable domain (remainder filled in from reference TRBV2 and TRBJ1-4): EPEVTQTPSHQVTQMGQEVILRCVPISNHLYFYWYRQILGQKVEFLVSFYNNEISEKSEIFDDQFSVERPDGSNFTLKIRSTKLEDSAMYFCASRAGWRPANEKLFFGSGTQLSVL.

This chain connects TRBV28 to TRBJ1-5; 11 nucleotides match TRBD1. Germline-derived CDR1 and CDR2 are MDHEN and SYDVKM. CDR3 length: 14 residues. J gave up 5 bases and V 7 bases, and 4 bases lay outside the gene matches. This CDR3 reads CASTTGQGDQPQHF. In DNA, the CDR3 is TGTGCCAGCACCACGGGACAGGGGGATCAGCCCCAGCATTTT.